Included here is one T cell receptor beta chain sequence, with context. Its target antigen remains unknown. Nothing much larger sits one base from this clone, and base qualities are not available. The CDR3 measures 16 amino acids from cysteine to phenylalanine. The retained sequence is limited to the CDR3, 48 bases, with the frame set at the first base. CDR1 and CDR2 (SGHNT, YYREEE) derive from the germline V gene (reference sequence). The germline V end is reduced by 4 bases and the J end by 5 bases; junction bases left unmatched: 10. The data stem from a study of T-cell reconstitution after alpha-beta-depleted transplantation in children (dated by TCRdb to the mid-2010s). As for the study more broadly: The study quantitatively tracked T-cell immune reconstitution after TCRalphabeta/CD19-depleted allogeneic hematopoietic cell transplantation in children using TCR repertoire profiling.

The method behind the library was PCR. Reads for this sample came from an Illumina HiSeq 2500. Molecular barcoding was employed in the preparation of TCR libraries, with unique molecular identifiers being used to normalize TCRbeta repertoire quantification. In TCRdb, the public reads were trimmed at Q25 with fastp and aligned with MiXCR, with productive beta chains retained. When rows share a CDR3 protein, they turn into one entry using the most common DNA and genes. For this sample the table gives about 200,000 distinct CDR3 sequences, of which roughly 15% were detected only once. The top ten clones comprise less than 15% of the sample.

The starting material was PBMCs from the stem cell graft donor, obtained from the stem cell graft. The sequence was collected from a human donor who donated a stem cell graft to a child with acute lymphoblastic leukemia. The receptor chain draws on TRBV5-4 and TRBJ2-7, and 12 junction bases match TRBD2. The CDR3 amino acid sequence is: CASSPGTRLAGDEQYF. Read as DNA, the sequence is TGTGCCAGCAGCCCAGGGACCAGACTAGCGGGAGACGAGCAGTACTTC.